The clone carrying this T cell receptor (beta chain) was seen at least ten times. Antigen specificity is unknown. Sample time point: sample taken at primary tumor resection. The authors sequenced whole RNA from tumor, nontumor lung or frozen PBMC without sorting. Untreated early-stage non-small cell lung cancer patients, over 55 in total, were the donors. This sample was included in a study of spatial heterogeneity in lung cancer. On the study more broadly: For the average unique TCR and UMI combination, more than nine occurrences appeared in raw reads.

Whole-study findings and limits: Compared with follow-up, resection was when ubiquitous expanded tumor TCRs appeared in blood more.

Unique molecular identifiers tagged every individual TCR cDNA molecule. One entry per CDR3 protein, called by TCRdb with MiXCR from the 5' RACE reads. The sample consists of 15,000 or so distinct CDR3 sequences, 20% to 25% of them appearing once. Per germline, CDR1 GTSNPN and CDR2 SVGIG (reference sequence). The CDR3 extends over 13 amino acids. J gave up 5 bases and V 3 bases, and 3 bases lay outside the gene matches. The clonotype was recovered from a female donor with early-stage non-small cell lung cancer. Source: PBMCs, taken at surgery. The chain recombines TRBV30 with TRBJ2-5, with TRBD1 identical over 10 bases. CDR3 loop: CAWRTGGKETQYF. The CDR3 DNA reads TGTGCCTGGAGGACAGGGGGCAAGGAGACCCAGTACTTC.